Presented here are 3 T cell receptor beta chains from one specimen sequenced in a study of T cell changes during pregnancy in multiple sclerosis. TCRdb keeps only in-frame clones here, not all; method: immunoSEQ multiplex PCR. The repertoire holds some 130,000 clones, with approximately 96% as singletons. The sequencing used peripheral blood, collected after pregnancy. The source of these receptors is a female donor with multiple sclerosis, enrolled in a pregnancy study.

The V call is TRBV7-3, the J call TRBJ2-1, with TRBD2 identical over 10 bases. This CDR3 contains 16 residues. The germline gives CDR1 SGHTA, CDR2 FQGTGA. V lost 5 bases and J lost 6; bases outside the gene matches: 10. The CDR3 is CASSLRGLAALNEQFF. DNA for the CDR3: TGTGCCAGCAGCCTCCGCGGACTAGCGGCACTCAATGAGCAGTTCTTC.

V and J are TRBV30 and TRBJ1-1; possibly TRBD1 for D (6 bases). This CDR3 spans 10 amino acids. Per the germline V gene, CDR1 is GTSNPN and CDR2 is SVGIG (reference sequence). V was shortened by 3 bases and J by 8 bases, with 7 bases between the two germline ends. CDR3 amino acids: CAWRQGEAFF. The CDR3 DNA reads TGTGCCTGGAGGCAGGGGGAAGCTTTCTTT.

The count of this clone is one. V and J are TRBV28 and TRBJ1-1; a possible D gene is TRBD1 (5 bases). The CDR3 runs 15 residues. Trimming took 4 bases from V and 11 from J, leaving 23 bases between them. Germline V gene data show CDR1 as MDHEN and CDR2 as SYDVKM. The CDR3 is CASSYGQTVLLSAFF. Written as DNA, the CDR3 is TGTGCCAGCAGTTATGGGCAGACAGTTCTTCTATCGGCTTTCTTT.